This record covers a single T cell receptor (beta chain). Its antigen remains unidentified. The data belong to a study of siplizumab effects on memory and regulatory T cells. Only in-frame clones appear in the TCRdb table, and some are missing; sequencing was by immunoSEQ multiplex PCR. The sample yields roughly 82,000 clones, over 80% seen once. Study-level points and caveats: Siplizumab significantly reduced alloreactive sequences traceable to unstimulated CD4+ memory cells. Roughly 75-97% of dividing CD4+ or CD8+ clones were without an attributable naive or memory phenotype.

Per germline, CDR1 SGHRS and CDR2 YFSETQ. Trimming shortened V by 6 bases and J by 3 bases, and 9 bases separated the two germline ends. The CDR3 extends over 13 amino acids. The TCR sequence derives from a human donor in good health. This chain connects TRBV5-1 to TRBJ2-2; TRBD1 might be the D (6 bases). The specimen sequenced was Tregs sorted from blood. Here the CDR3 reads CASNPGDTGELFF. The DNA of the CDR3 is TGCGCCAGCAACCCAGGGGACACCGGGGAGCTGTTTTTT.